These 18 T cell receptor beta chains share one sample of origin, sequenced in a study of blood T cell repertoires in COVID-19. This table comes from immunoSEQ multiplex PCR, and its TCRdb copy is limited to in-frame clones, with some not included. The sample includes around 620,000 clones, about nine tenths of them seen just once. The sample comprised peripheral blood. The receptors come from a woman in her late teens or twenties with acute or convalescent COVID-19.

The chain carries TRBV13 and TRBJ2-7, with 8 nucleotides matching TRBD1. This CDR3 is 15 amino acids long. V trimming: 5 bases; J trimming: 3 bases; junction bases outside the gene matches: 9. The V gene's germline CDR1 is PRHDT and CDR2 FYEKMQ (reference sequence). The CDR3 coding sequence is TGTGCCAGCAGCAAAGGTGGACAGGGCGGCTACGAGCAGTACTTC. Protein: CASSKGGQGGYEQYF. The entire variable domain, with the rest obtained from reference TRBV13 and TRBJ2-7, is as follows: AAGVIQSPRHLIKEKRETATLKCYPIPRHDTVYWYQQGPGQDPQFLISFYEKMQSDKGSIPDRFSAQQFSDYHSELNMSSLELGDSALYFCASSKGGQGGYEQYFGPGTRLTVT.

The rearrangement uses TRBV12-5 and TRBJ1-5; D ambiguous. V lost 0 bases, J lost 5 bases, and 5 bases lay in between. The CDR3 contains 13 residues. Germline CDR1 LGHNT, CDR2 FRNRAP. In nucleotides, the CDR3 is TGTGCTAGTGGTTTGGTAACGGATCAGCCCCAGCATTTT. Protein sequence: CASGLVTDQPQHF.

This clone was detected only a few times. The chain has TRBV28 and TRBJ2-7, with 7 positions matching TRBD1. The CDR3 consists of 14 residues. In germline, CDR1 is MDHEN, CDR2 SYDVKM. Losses at the gene ends were 8 bases for V and 0 bases for J; bases not matched to a gene: 7. DNA of the CDR3: TGTGCCAGCGGGTATGACAGGGTCTCCTACGAGCAGTACTTC. This encodes CASGYDRVSYEQYF.

This clone was found once. CDR3 in DNA: TGTGCCAGCAGCCGTAGCGGGGGCCACTCCTACGAGCAGTACTTC. Its translation: CASSRSGGHSYEQYF. This sequence joins TRBV7-2 and TRBJ2-7; 9 bases map to TRBD2. The J segment lost 0 bases and the V segment lost 5 bases, leaving 5 bases of the junction unmatched. CDR3 length: 15 residues. The germline gives CDR1 SGHTA, CDR2 FQGNSA.

This rearrangement joins TRBV7-8 to TRBJ1-3; the D gene is possibly TRBD1 (6 bases). The ends were cut back, 2 bases at V and 0 bases at J, with 26 bases in the middle. The CDR3 is made up of 21 amino acids. From germline, CDR1 is SGHVS and CDR2 FQNEAQ. CDR3 DNA: TGTGCCAGCAGCTTATTTCGTGGTAGGACAGAACGAAATTTCTCTGGAAACACCATATATTTT. Protein product: CASSLFRGRTERNFSGNTIYF.

The chain is built from TRBV5-1 and TRBJ2-3; 7 positions agree with TRBD2. Germline CDR1 SGHRS, CDR2 YFSETQ. The trim removed 0 bases at V and 2 bases at J, leaving 0 bases unmatched. This CDR3 is built from 14 residues. The CDR3, as DNA: TGCGCCAGCAGCTTGGGGGACTACACAGATACGCAGTATTTT. Its translation: CASSLGDYTDTQYF.

The chain joins TRBV5-4 to TRBJ1-2; D not resolved. V shed 0 bases and J shed 8 bases, with 11 bases lying between them. The V gene's germline CDR1 is SGHNT and CDR2 YYREEE (reference sequence). CDR3 length: 13 residues. CDR3 protein: CASSLGQAGGYTF. The DNA of the CDR3 is TGTGCCAGCAGCTTGGGGCAGGCGGGCGGCTACACCTTC. Variable domain in full (rest from reference TRBV5-4 and TRBJ1-2): ETGVTQSPTHLIKTRGQQVTLRCSSQSGHNTVSWYQQALGQGPQFIFQYYREEENGRGNFPPRFSGLQFPNYSSELNVNALELDDSALYLCASSLGQAGGYTFGSGTRLTVV.

This chain links TRBV6-2 or TRBV6-3 with TRBJ2-2, with D uncertain. Deletions cut 1 base from V and 0 bases from J, with 9 bases between. The CDR3 is made up of 16 amino acids. Germline V gene lookup returns CDR1 MNHEY and CDR2 SVGEGT. Here the CDR3 reads CASSYFPNANTGELFF. The CDR3 nucleotides are TGTGCCAGCAGTTACTTCCCTAACGCGAACACCGGGGAGCTGTTTTTT.

In regard to this clone: The same CDR3 arises from other DNA sequences in this sample as well. The chain combines TRBV6-5 with TRBJ2-5, with a possible D match to TRBD2 (5 bases). In germline, CDR1 is MNHEY, CDR2 SVGAGI. V lost 3 bases and J lost 4, with 9 bases in between. The CDR3 has 13 amino acids. CDR3: CASSYRGRETQYF. For the CDR3, the DNA is TGTGCCAGCAGTTATAGAGGGAGAGAGACCCAGTACTTC.

For this clone: Germline is not matched at one junction end, which may reflect a read error. The genes are TRBV5-3 and TRBJ2-7, with TRBD1 matching over 8 bases. TRBV5-3 is classed as an ORF, of uncertain function. This CDR3 has 13 residues. This chain's CDR3 is CARRLGQAYEQYF. CDR3 sequence (DNA): TGTGCCAGAAGGTTGGGACAGGCTTACGAGCAGTACTTC.

J is TRBJ1-1 and V is TRBV29-1; D remains unclear. Germline V lookup: CDR1 SQVTM, CDR2 ANQGSEA. The CDR3 spans 14 residues. Trimming cost V 0 bases and J 8 bases, with 16 bases left between them. This chain's CDR3 is CSVEDSLPLREAFF. The CDR3 DNA follows: TGCAGCGTTGAAGATTCCCTCCCCCTCCGGGAAGCTTTCTTT.

The chain carries TRBV30 and TRBJ2-1; D might be TRBD2 (7 bases). Per germline, CDR1 GTSNPN and CDR2 SVGIG (reference sequence). CDR3 length: 15 amino acids. Trimming cost V 4 bases and J 10 bases, with 23 bases left between them. CDR3 sequence (DNA): TGTGCCTGGAACCCCTGGGGGGGCCTGCTTGGGGAGCAGTTCTTC. Translation: CAWNPWGGLLGEQFF. Together with reference TRBV30 and TRBJ2-1, the CDR3 gives the full variable domain: SQTIHQWPATLVQPVGSPLSLECTVEGTSNPNLYWYRQAAGRGLQLLFYSVGIGQISSEVPQNLSASRPQDRQFILSSKKLLLSDSGFYLCAWNPWGGLLGEQFFGPGTRLTVL.

This clone is a singleton in its sample. V usage is TRBV10-3 and J usage is TRBJ2-5; D is uncertain. The CDR3 runs to 13 residues. V was pared by 3 bases and J by 0 bases, with 5 bases between. Germline V gene data show CDR1 as ENHRY and CDR2 as SYGVKD. The CDR3 DNA follows: TGTGCCATCAGTGACCTGTACCAAGAGACCCAGTACTTC. Its translation: CAISDLYQETQYF.

The chain recombines TRBV6-1 with TRBJ2-7, with 7 bases matching TRBD1. After removal of 3 bases from V and 2 bases from J, the junction contained 4 bases not matched to a gene. Germline V lookup: CDR1 MNHNS, CDR2 SASEGT. This CDR3 has 14 amino acids. The CDR3 sequence: CASSDRGQTYEQYF. In DNA form, the CDR3 reads TGTGCCAGCAGTGATCGGGGACAGACCTACGAGCAGTACTTC.

V usage is TRBV15 and J usage is TRBJ1-6; possible D gene TRBD1, 5 bases. There are 16 residues in the CDR3. The V end was cut by 8 bases, the J end by 6 bases, with 20 bases between. Germline V gene lookup returns CDR1 LNHNV and CDR2 YYDKDF (reference sequence). Here the CDR3 reads CATRSDTGVVNSPLHF. CDR3 nucleotides: TGTGCCACCCGGAGCGACACGGGGGTGGTTAATTCACCCCTCCACTTT. The whole variable domain, filled in from reference TRBV15 and TRBJ1-6, reads DAMVIQNPRYQVTQFGKPVTLSCSQTLNHNVMYWYQQKSSQAPKLLFHYYDKDFNNEADTPDNFQSRRPNTSFCFLDIRSPGLGDTAMYLCATRSDTGVVNSPLHFGNGTRLTVT.

The chain uses TRBV3-1 (or the pseudogene TRBV3-2) and TRBJ1-3; possible D gene TRBD1, 6 bases. The V end lost 4 bases, the J end lost 0 bases, and 25 bases lay between the germline ends. Germline CDR1 and CDR2: LGHDT and YNNKEL (reference sequence). This CDR3 has 20 residues. In DNA, the CDR3 is TGTGCCAGCAGCCCCCGGGGGAGGGGGAATACTTTGAGCTCTGGAAACACCATATATTTT. It translates to CASSPRGRGNTLSSGNTIYF.

This chain joins TRBV15 and TRBJ1-3; no firm D call. Germline V CDR1 and CDR2: LNHNV, YYDKDF (reference sequence). CDR3 length: 16 residues. The V and J ends lost 0 bases and 3 bases respectively, with 12 bases between them. In nucleotides, the CDR3 is TGTGCCACCAGCAGAGAGTTGGGAGTTCGTGGAAACACCATATATTTT. This encodes CATSRELGVRGNTIYF.

The chain carries TRBV28 and TRBJ1-5; possibly TRBD1 for D (6 bases). Germline loops: CDR1 MDHEN, CDR2 SYDVKM. The CDR3 sequence is 15 residues long. V was cut by 4 bases and J by 1 base, with 11 bases left in between. The chain's CDR3 is CASSSQGSSNQPQHF. Here the CDR3 DNA reads TGTGCCAGCAGTTCACAGGGCTCGAGCAATCAGCCCCAGCATTTT. Based on the CDR3 plus reference TRBV28 and TRBJ1-5, the full variable domain is DVKVTQSSRYLVKRTGEKVFLECVQDMDHENMFWYRQDPGLGLRLIYFSYDVKMKEKGDIPEGYSVSREKKERFSLILESASTNQTSMYLCASSSQGSSNQPQHFGDGTRLSIL.